Presented here are 32 T cell receptor beta chains from one specimen sequenced in a study of early T cells in non-severe SARS-CoV-2 infection. TCRdb reprocessed the 5' RACE reads via MiXCR and lists one record per CDR3 protein. The sample contains about 62,000 distinct CDR3 sequences, approximately 9% of which appear only once. Material: whole blood. The receptors shown here come from an adult who was a healthcare worker with PCR-confirmed SARS-CoV-2 infection or an uninfected control (not recorded which).

This clonotype was observed a few times. This chain connects TRBV28 to TRBJ2-3, with a weak D call TRBD2 (6 bases). Germline CDR1 and CDR2: MDHEN and SYDVKM. V lost 6 bases to trimming and J lost 4 bases, with 29 bases between them. This CDR3 comprises 19 residues. CDR3 in DNA: TGTGCCAGCAGGCCCCCCTCGGGCGGGGTGGCCGGGATGGCAGATACGCAGTATTTT. It is translated as CASRPPSGGVAGMADTQYF.

The V call is TRBV24-1, the J call TRBJ2-1; D may correspond to TRBD1 or TRBD2 (5 bases each). Trimming cost V 7 bases and J 4 bases, with 13 bases left between them. CDR1 and CDR2 (germline): KGHDR, SFDVKD. This CDR3 comprises 14 residues. In DNA, the CDR3 is TGTGCCACCAGCTCCTCCGGGGCTTACAATGAGCAGTTCTTC. Translating it yields CATSSSGAYNEQFF.

This clonotype has a count of ten or more. V is TRBV6-1 and J is TRBJ2-7; D is ambiguous. The CDR3 has 13 residues. From germline, CDR1 is MNHNS and CDR2 SASEGT. V shed 4 bases and J shed 2 bases, with 9 bases lying between them. CDR3 nucleotides: TGTGCCAGCAGTGGACTGCCGACCTACGAGCAGTACGTC. Translating gives CASSGLPTYEQYV.

This clonotype showed up many times. This sequence joins TRBV14 and TRBJ1-1; weak D call: TRBD1 (5 bases). The ends were cut back, 4 bases at V and 5 bases at J, with 11 bases in the middle. This CDR3 is built from 13 residues. Germline V gene lookup returns CDR1 SGHDN and CDR2 FVKESK. In DNA form, the CDR3 reads TGTGCCAGCAGCCCCGGGGGAAGAACTGAAGCTTTCTTT. It yields the protein CASSPGGRTEAFF. The full variable domain, completed using reference TRBV14 and TRBJ1-1, is EAGVTQFPSHSVIEKGQTVTLRCDPISGHDNLYWYRRVMGKEIKFLLHFVKESKQDESGMPNNRFLAERTGGTYSTLKVQPAELEDSGVYFCASSPGGRTEAFFGQGTRLTVV.

The chain uses TRBV19 and TRBJ1-5; D not resolved. The CDR3 is 14 amino acids. Germline V gene lookup returns CDR1 LNHDA and CDR2 SQIVND (reference sequence). The V end was cut by 1 base, the J end by 3 bases, with 7 bases between. This CDR3 is CASSIAGTNQPQHF. The CDR3, as DNA: TGTGCCAGTAGTATAGCAGGAACCAATCAGCCCCAGCATTTT.

This sequence joins TRBV9 and TRBJ2-2, with D tentatively TRBD2 (5 bases). This CDR3 spans 15 amino acids. Germline CDR1 is SGDLS and CDR2 is YYNGEE. Between the trimmed V and J ends, which lost 4 bases and 4 bases, there was a span of 14 bases. The CDR3 DNA follows: TGTGCCAGCAGCCCCCTCGGGGTGGGCACCGGGGAGCTGTTTTTT. Encoded protein: CASSPLGVGTGELFF.

This chain links TRBV5-1 with TRBJ2-5; TRBD1 might be the D (5 bases). V gave up 1 base and J gave up 2 bases, with 9 bases separating them. This CDR3 comprises 14 residues. Germline values: CDR1 SGHRS, CDR2 YFSETQ. For the CDR3, the DNA is TGCGCCAGCAGCTTGTTCAGGGCTCAAGAGACCCAGTACTTC. Its translation is CASSLFRAQETQYF.

This clonotype occurred many times. J is TRBJ2-7 and V is TRBV6-2 or TRBV6-3, with D possibly being TRBD1 (5 bases). In germline, CDR1 is MNHEY, CDR2 SVGEGT. Deletions cut 2 bases from V and 6 bases from J, with 11 bases between. The CDR3 spans 13 residues. CDR3 nucleotide sequence: TGTGCCAGCAGTTACCAGGGTATGGTCGAGCAGTACGTC. Protein sequence: CASSYQGMVEQYV.

This clonotype was counted between two and nine times. This chain connects TRBV24-1 to TRBJ2-3; 10 bases match TRBD1. The CDR3 has 15 residues. Trimming cost V 3 bases and J 6 bases; bases outside gene matches: 5. Germline CDR1 and CDR2: KGHDR and SFDVKD. The CDR3 protein is CATSDETGGADTQYF. The CDR3 region has the DNA TGTGCCACCAGTGATGAGACAGGGGGCGCCGATACGCAGTATTTT.

This clonotype was detected once. A junction end diverges from the germline sequence, so it may reflect a read error. The V gene is TRBV7-2, the J gene TRBJ2-5; 7 positions match TRBD1. CDR3 size: 16 residues. Germline V gene sequence: CDR1 SGHTA, CDR2 FQGNSA. CDR3 in amino acids: CASSESPNRGQEIQYF. CDR3 DNA sequence: TGTGCCAGCAGCGAGTCCCCAAACAGGGGACAAGAGATCCAGTACTTC.

There are many counts of this clonotype. The J gene is TRBJ1-4, the V gene TRBV20-1; TRBD1 agrees at 7 bases. This CDR3 comprises 12 residues. CDR1 is DFQATT, CDR2 SNEGSKA, per germline (reference sequence). The V and J ends lost 4 bases and 8 bases, in that order; junction bases with no gene match: 4. The CDR3 protein is CSAKGAPEKLFF. The CDR3 DNA reads as TGCAGTGCTAAGGGGGCTCCCGAAAAACTGTTTTTT.

The chain has TRBV19 and TRBJ1-2, with 7 positions matching TRBD1. The CDR3 spans 13 residues. V shed 7 bases, J shed 8 bases, and the junction held 10 bases outside the gene matches. Germline CDR1 and CDR2: LNHDA and SQIVND (reference sequence). The CDR3, as DNA: TGTGCCAGTACCGTTTTGACAGGGAAGGGCTACACCTTC. Its protein is CASTVLTGKGYTF. Full variable domain (missing parts from reference TRBV19 and TRBJ1-2): DGGITQSPKYLFRKEGQNVTLSCEQNLNHDAMYWYRQDPGQGLRLIYYSQIVNDFQKGDIAEGYSVSREKKESFPLTVTSAQKNPTAFYLCASTVLTGKGYTFGSGTRLTVV.

This chain uses TRBV6-2 or TRBV6-3 with TRBJ2-6; D possibly corresponds to TRBD2 (5 bases). V was trimmed by 10 bases and J by 2 bases, leaving 15 bases between them. The CDR3 is 15 residues long. CDR1 is MNHEY and CDR2 is SVGEGT in the germline V gene. CDR3 region: CATTPEGAGANVLTF. As DNA, the CDR3 is TGTGCCACCACTCCTGAGGGTGCTGGGGCCAACGTCCTGACTTTC.

In this sample, this clonotype turned up a few times. V usage is TRBV4-1 and J usage is TRBJ1-1; D is perhaps TRBD1 (6 bases). CDR3 size: 15 residues. Trimming left V 8 bases short and J 0 bases short, with 16 bases between. Germline values: CDR1 MGHRA, CDR2 YSYEKL. CDR3: CASRRTENMNTEAFF. DNA for the CDR3: TGCGCCAGCCGGAGGACAGAAAACATGAACACTGAAGCTTTCTTT.

Only a few counts were recorded for this clonotype. The chain carries TRBV7-7 and TRBJ2-5; D unresolved. The CDR3 totals 14 residues. Between the trimmed V and J ends, which lost 0 bases and 4 bases, there was a span of 9 bases. CDR1 is SSHAT and CDR2 is FNYEAQ in the germline V gene (reference sequence). CDR3 in DNA: TGTGCCAGCAGCTTAGCTGGTAAAGGAGAGACCCAGTACTTC. It yields the protein CASSLAGKGETQYF.

A few counts support this clonotype. The chain joins TRBV29-1 to TRBJ2-1; no clear D. Germline assignment: CDR1 SQVTM and CDR2 ANQGSEA. The CDR3 covers 13 residues. The germline V and J ends were trimmed by 5 bases and 6 bases, with 14 bases remaining between them. CDR3 protein: CSVRNHTGNEQFF. Written as DNA, the CDR3 is TGCAGCGTTCGGAATCATACGGGCAATGAGCAGTTCTTC.

This chain links TRBV11-2 with TRBJ2-7, with 7 bases fitting TRBD1. Germline V gene sequence: CDR1 SGHAT, CDR2 FQNNGV. The V and J ends lost 5 bases and 4 bases, in that order; junction bases with no gene match: 8. This CDR3 is 14 amino acids long. The CDR3 sequence is CASSPRLQGYEQYV. The CDR3 nucleotides are TGTGCCAGCAGCCCGCGACTACAGGGGTACGAGCAGTACGTC.

This clonotype was observed at least ten times. The chain is built from TRBV12-3 or TRBV12-4 and TRBJ1-5; 7 nucleotides match TRBD1. The CDR3 has 13 residues. The V and J ends lost 5 bases and 6 bases, in that order; junction bases with no gene match: 4. The DNA of the CDR3 is TGTGCCAGCAGTCGACAGGGTAGTCAGCCCCAGCATTTT. Translation: CASSRQGSQPQHF.

V gene TRBV20-1 combines with J gene TRBJ2-3; 14 bases line up with TRBD2. Germline CDR1 DFQATT, CDR2 SNEGSKA (reference sequence). CDR3 size: 16 residues. V dropped 1 base and J dropped 2; count of bases not matched to a gene: 2. DNA of the CDR3: TGCAGTGCTAGAGGACTAGCGGGGGGGCTCACAGATACGCAGTATTTT. It codes for CSARGLAGGLTDTQYF.

The chain couples TRBV5-1 to TRBJ1-1; D not certain. This CDR3 region has 12 residues. The V gene's germline CDR1 is SGHRS and CDR2 YFSETQ. The germline V and J ends were trimmed by 0 bases and 6 bases, with 6 bases remaining between them. The CDR3 DNA sequence: TGCGCCAGCAGCTTGGAAGGTTCTGAAGCTTTCTTT. Residues: CASSLEGSEAFF.

V usage is TRBV5-1 and J usage is TRBJ2-7, with D perhaps TRBD1 (7 bases). The CDR3 has 14 residues. The V end lost 3 bases, the J end lost 0 bases, and 10 bases lay between the germline ends. Germline CDR1 and CDR2: SGHRS and YFSETQ. CDR3 in DNA: TGCGCCAGCAGCTGGGGGGACAGCTCCTACGAGCAGTACGTC. Translated, it gives CASSWGDSSYEQYV.

V gene TRBV12-3 or TRBV12-4 combines with J gene TRBJ2-4; D perhaps matches TRBD2 (6 bases). Between the trimmed V and J ends, which lost 6 bases and 0 bases, there was a span of 12 bases. This CDR3 comprises 15 residues. This CDR3 reads CASRSGTVAKNIQYF. CDR3 sequence (DNA): TGTGCCAGCAGGTCCGGGACTGTAGCCAAAAACATTCAGTACTTC.

The rearrangement uses TRBV18 and TRBJ2-1; a weak D match, TRBD2 (7 bases). From germline, CDR1 is KGHSH and CDR2 LQKENI. Trimming removed 0 bases at V and 6 bases at J, with 12 bases between. CDR3 length: 15 residues. The CDR3 is CASSPPGGGGNEQFF. The CDR3 DNA is TGTGCCAGCTCACCACCTGGAGGGGGGGGCAATGAGCAGTTCTTC. Full variable domain (rest looked up from reference TRBV18 and TRBJ2-1): NAGVMQNPRHLVRRRGQEARLRCSPMKGHSHVYWYRQLPEEGLKFMVYLQKENIIDESGMPKERFSAEFPKEGPSILRIQQVVRGDSAAYFCASSPPGGGGNEQFFGPGTRLTVL.

The chain is built from TRBV5-1 and TRBJ1-6; D gene unclear. The CDR3 is 16 amino acids. Germline assignment: CDR1 SGHRS and CDR2 YFSETQ. V lost 0 bases and J 6 bases, leaving 13 bases between the germline ends. Here the CDR3 reads CASSLGSVRSNSPLHF. CDR3 nucleotides: TGCGCCAGCAGCTTGGGTTCCGTGAGGAGTAATTCACCCCTCCACTTT.

The rearrangement links TRBV20-1 to TRBJ1-1; D not resolved. There are 11 residues in the CDR3. CDR1 is DFQATT and CDR2 is SNEGSKA in the germline V gene (reference sequence). The V end was cut by 0 bases, the J end by 8 bases, with 7 bases between. CDR3 residues: CSAREPEEAFF. The DNA for the CDR3 is TGCAGTGCTAGAGAACCGGAGGAAGCTTTCTTT.

This chain joins TRBV2 and TRBJ2-3; the D gene is possibly TRBD1 (6 bases). Germline V gives CDR1 SNHLY, CDR2 FYNNEI. Trimming took 8 bases from V and 0 from J, leaving 18 bases between them. This CDR3 has 16 amino acids. This CDR3 is CASRDPGTPSTDTQYF. The CDR3 DNA follows: TGTGCCAGCCGCGATCCCGGGACACCCAGCACAGATACGCAGTATTTT.

This clonotype was recorded many times. The chain uses TRBV20-1 and TRBJ2-5, with D perhaps assigned TRBD1 or TRBD2 (5 bases each). V lost 3 bases, J lost 2 bases, and 13 bases lay in between. CDR1 and CDR2 from the germline V gene are DFQATT and SNEGSKA (reference sequence). The CDR3 is made up of 14 amino acids. Written as DNA, the CDR3 is TGCAGTGCTAGGGACTGGGGCCGTCAAGAGACCCAGTACTTC. Protein: CSARDWGRQETQYF.

V usage is TRBV11-2 and J usage is TRBJ1-2, with TRBD1 identical over 8 bases. This CDR3 spans 14 amino acids. Germline V gene data show CDR1 as SGHAT and CDR2 as FQNNGV. V lost 3 bases and J lost 7; bases outside the gene matches: 7. CDR3 sequence (DNA): TGTGCCAGCAGCTTCGGACAGGGAAGGGGTGGCTACACCTTC. It translates to CASSFGQGRGGYTF. Full variable domain (remainder filled in from reference TRBV11-2 and TRBJ1-2): EAGVAQSPRYKIIEKRQSVAFWCNPISGHATLYWYQQILGQGPKLLIQFQNNGVVDDSQLPKDRFSAERLKGVDSTLKIQPAKLEDSAVYLCASSFGQGRGGYTFGSGTRLTVV.

This clonotype occurred a few times. The chain combines TRBV6-1 with TRBJ2-3, with D uncertain. The CDR3 is made up of 14 amino acids. V was cut by 9 bases and J by 0 bases, with 13 bases left in between. Germline CDR1 is MNHNS and CDR2 is SASEGT. The CDR3 loop reads CASKVWPSTDTQYF. As DNA, the CDR3 is TGTGCCAGTAAAGTATGGCCTAGCACAGATACGCAGTATTTT.

This clonotype was found many times. The V call is TRBV12-3 or TRBV12-4, the J call TRBJ1-1, with D perhaps matching TRBD1 (6 bases). V shed 6 bases and J shed 6 bases, with 14 bases lying between them. The CDR3 has 13 residues. The CDR3 reads CASSLLQGAEAFF. The CDR3 DNA sequence: TGTGCCAGCAGCTTATTACAGGGAGCTGAAGCTTTCTTT.

The rearrangement uses TRBV20-1 and TRBJ2-3; 7 bases are shared with TRBD1. The CDR3 length is 13 residues. V lost 5 bases to trimming and J lost 5 bases; unmatched junction nucleotides: 7. The germline V gene has CDR1 DFQATT and CDR2 SNEGSKA (reference sequence). The CDR3 region is CSADGTEGDTQYF. The CDR3 DNA reads as TGCAGTGCTGACGGGACAGAAGGAGATACGCAGTATTTT.

This clonotype showed up many times. V gene TRBV7-2 combines with J gene TRBJ2-6, with TRBD1 as a possible D gene (6 bases). Germline V gene data show CDR1 as SGHTA and CDR2 as FQGNSA. Trimming removed 3 bases from V and 3 bases from J, with 15 bases in between. This CDR3 has 17 residues. In DNA, the CDR3 is TGTGCCAGCAGCTTTGTTTACAGGGCTGGTGGGGCCAACGTCCTGACTTTC. Translation gives CASSFVYRAGGANVLTF.